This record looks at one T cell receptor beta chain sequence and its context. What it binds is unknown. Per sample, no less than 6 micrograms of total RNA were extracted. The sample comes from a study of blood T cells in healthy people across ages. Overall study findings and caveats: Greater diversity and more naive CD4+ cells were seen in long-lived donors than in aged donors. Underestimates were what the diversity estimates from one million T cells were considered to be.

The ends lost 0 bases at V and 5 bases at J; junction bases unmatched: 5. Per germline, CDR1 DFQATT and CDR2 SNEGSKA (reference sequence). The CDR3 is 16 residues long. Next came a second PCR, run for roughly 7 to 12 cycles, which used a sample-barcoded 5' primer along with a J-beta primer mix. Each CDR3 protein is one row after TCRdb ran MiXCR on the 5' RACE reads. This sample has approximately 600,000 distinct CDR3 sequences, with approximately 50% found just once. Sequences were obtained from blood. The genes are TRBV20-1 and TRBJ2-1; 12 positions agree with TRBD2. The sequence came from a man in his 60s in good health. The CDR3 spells CSARDPRTSGDNEQFF. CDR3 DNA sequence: TGCAGTGCTAGAGACCCCAGGACTAGCGGGGACAATGAGCAGTTCTTC.